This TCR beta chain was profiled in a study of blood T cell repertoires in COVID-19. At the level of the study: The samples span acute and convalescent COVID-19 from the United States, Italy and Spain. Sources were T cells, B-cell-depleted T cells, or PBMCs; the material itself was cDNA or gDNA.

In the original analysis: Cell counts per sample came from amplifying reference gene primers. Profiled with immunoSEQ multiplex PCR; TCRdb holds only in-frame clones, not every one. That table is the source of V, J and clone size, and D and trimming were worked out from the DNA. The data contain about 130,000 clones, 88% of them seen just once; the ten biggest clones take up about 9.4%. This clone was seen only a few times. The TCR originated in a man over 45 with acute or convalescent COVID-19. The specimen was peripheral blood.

CDR3 DNA: TGTGCCAGCTCACAACCAGTTTTAGCGGGAGTCTCCTACAATGAGCAGTTCTTC. This encodes CASSQPVLAGVSYNEQFF. This chain uses TRBV18 with TRBJ2-1, with TRBD2 matching over 9 bases. J was trimmed by 0 bases and V by 4 bases; bases with no gene match: 10. This CDR3 is 18 amino acids long. The germline V gene has CDR1 KGHSH and CDR2 LQKENI.